This TCR beta chain was observed in a study of T cell responses to AZD1222 COVID-19 vaccine. The data were produced by immunoSEQ multiplex PCR, yet TCRdb's version contains in-frame clones alone and is incomplete. The sample lists 80,000 to 95,000 clones, about nine tenths occurring once. With regard to this clone: Its antigen is currently unknown.

This CDR3 is built from 16 residues. J gave up 2 bases and V 0 bases, and 3 bases lay outside the gene matches. Per the germline V gene, CDR1 is KGHSH and CDR2 is LQKENI. Study conclusions and caveats: Repertoires were sampled only after the peak T cell response. Variant regions that are unmutated are reportedly the target of nearly half of spike-specific TCRs. At baseline, seropositivity was found in only a handful of AZD1222 recipients.

The V gene is TRBV18, the J gene TRBJ2-1; 8 nucleotides match TRBD1. The sample in question was peripheral blood, obtained 28 days after the second AZD1222 dose. This receptor was identified in an adult who received the AZD1222 COVID-19 vaccine. The CDR3 here is CASSPPGTGTYNEQFF. CDR3 nucleotides: TGTGCCAGCTCACCACCCGGGACAGGAACCTACAATGAGCAGTTCTTC. Drawing the rest from reference TRBV18 and TRBJ2-1, the complete variable domain is NAGVMQNPRHLVRRRGQEARLRCSPMKGHSHVYWYRQLPEEGLKFMVYLQKENIIDESGMPKERFSAEFPKEGPSILRIQQVVRGDSAAYFCASSPPGTGTYNEQFFGPGTRLTVL.